This T cell receptor beta chain was retrieved from a study of shared clonotypes between healthy human individuals (dated by TCRdb to the early 2020s). With regard to the full study: The cohort comprised a couple of women and a few men aged 18 to 49 years. For each donor, CD4 naive and CD4 memory were each run on three plates, CD8 naive on two plates, and CD8 memory on one plate. To estimate repertoire size and how much clonotype sharing occurs between individuals, the study deeply sequenced the blood TCR repertoires of about five healthy adults. To increase sequencing depth and limit assay-specific biases, different laboratories used diverse techniques to prepare libraries and sequence TCR repertoires. Each donor's leukapheresis produced roughly between roughly 0.85 and 10 billion PBMCs.

About this clone: Its antigen specificity is not known. Per-nucleotide qualities are absent, and no much larger clonotype sits a single base away.

For the CD8 naive samples, CD45RO-negative cells were positively selected for CCR7, yielding a CD45RA+CCR7+ population from which TemRA cells were excluded. Healthy HIV-negative adults with no recently reported acute infections or vaccinations were included as donors. All donors were Caucasian adults living in Nashville, Tennessee, USA. After blood collection by leukapheresis, PBMCs were isolated using Ficoll-Histopaque density gradient centrifugation and then cryopreserved in the vapor phase of liquid nitrogen. Analytical flow cytometry was used to check the purity and quantity of every magnetically sorted T cell population. Each sorted fraction had its genomic DNA isolated and then quantified by UV absorbance on a Nanodrop 2000c. TCR CDR3 regions were amplified from genomic DNA by multiplex PCR using the deep immunoSEQ assay. Genomic DNA extracted from each cell subset was distributed evenly over all wells of several immunoSEQ 96-well plates, and each plate served as one replicate. Each replicate PCR for sorted subsets received approximately 200 ng genomic DNA, equal to 28,000 or so T cell genomes. The purified libraries were quantified using a Qubit 3.0 fluorometer, sized with a Bioanalyzer 2100, and then quantified again using the KAPA Library Quantification kit. Every immunoSEQ 96-well plate was sequenced on a dedicated single-read 150-cycle Illumina NextSeq 550 flow cell. As for the original processing: Because the immunoSEQ output included only junctional sequences and no quality scores, the filtering could not be the same as the filtering used for full-length reads. Sequences were annotated with PyIR, a Python wrapper for IgBLAST v1.9, and V/J genes and CDR3 were assigned using IMGT germline references. Reads were filtered out if the reads had weak V/J assignments (E-value above 1e-6), no CDR3, stop codons, out-of-frame junctions, or ambiguous translated residues. V3J clonotypes were defined as sequences sharing the same inferred V gene, J gene, and CDR3 amino acid sequence. Percentage overlap between repertoires was calculated by dividing the number of shared unique clonotypes by the size of the smaller repertoire. RTK rarefaction, the Chao1 estimator, and Recon v2.1 estimates of unobserved clonotypes were used to assess repertoire richness. Generation probabilities for all TCRbeta clonotypes obtained by the gDNA method from several donors were computed using OLGA. TCRdb provides this immuneACCESS table in a form limited to in-frame rearrangements. Some clones are lacking; in checked studies, under half of them reflect an unresolved V gene, and why the rest are absent is not known. V and J calls plus clone size are reproduced from that table; the DNA served to infer D and trimming. This sample gives approximately 720,000 clones in total; approximately 90% of them show up just once. More than 20% of the sample is held by the ten biggest clonotypes.

CDR3 length: 11 amino acids, cysteine to phenylalanine. Only the CDR3 portion is preserved as DNA: 33 bases, with reading frame beginning at the first base. V is shortened by 7 bases, J by 6 bases, and the region joining them spans 9 bases. CDR1 and CDR2 are drawn from the germline V gene (reference sequence): MNHNY, SVGAGI. Broader findings and caveats from the paper: Pairwise subsampling indicated that sequencing depth was expected to affect the degree of clonotype sharing among donors. Naive subsets generally had larger estimated clonotype richness than memory subsets. Sampling was restricted to blood, and TCR repertoires in tissue are likely to differ from TCR repertoires in blood. Compared with non-shared clonotypes, the clonotypes found in all four sorted-subset donors had higher generation probabilities. Across a few donors, about 4.5% of naive CD4, around 3.3% of naive CD8, under 2.5% of memory CD4, and approximately 0.4% of memory CD8 clonotypes were shared. Because the study included only a small number of donors, the genetic and exposure-history diversity represented was limited. Incomplete sequencing was indicated by rarefaction of sorted-subset datasets, despite the large sequencing depth.

The receptor was derived from a man aged 25-45 years in good health. The material sequenced was naive CD8+ T cells sorted from blood. Explained via the paper, the cell subset or site label denotes: CD45RA+CCR7+. Recombination linked TRBV6-6 to TRBJ1-2, with an unclear D gene assignment. At the DNA level, the sequence is TGTGCCAGCAAACTGGGAGATGGCTACACCTTC. This gives the protein CASKLGDGYTF.